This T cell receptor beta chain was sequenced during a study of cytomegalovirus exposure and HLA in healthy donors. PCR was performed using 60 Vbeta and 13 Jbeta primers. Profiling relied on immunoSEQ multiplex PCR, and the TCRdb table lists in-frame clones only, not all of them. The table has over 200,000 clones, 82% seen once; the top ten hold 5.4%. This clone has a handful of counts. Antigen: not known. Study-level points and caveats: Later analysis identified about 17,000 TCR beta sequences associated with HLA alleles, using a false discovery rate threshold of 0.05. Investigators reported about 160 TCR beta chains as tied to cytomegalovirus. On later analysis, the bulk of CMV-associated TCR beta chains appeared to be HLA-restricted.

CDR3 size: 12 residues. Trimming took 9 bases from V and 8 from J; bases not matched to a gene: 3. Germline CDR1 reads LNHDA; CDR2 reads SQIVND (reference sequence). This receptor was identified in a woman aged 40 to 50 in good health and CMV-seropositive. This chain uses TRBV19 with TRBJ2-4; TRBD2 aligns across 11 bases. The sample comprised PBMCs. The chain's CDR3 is CASCSGGDIQYF. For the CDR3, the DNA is TGTGCCAGCTGTAGCGGGGGGGACATTCAGTACTTC.